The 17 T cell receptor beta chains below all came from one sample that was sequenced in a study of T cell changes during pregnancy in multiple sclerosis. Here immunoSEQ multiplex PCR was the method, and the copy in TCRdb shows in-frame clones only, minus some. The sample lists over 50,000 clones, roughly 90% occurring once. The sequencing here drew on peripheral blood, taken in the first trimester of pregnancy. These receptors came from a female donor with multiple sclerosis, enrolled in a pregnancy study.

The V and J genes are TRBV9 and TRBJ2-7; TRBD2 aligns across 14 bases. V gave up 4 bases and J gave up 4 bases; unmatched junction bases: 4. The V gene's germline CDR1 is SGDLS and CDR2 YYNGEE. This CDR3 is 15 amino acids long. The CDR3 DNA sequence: TGTGCCAGCAGCCCTGGGACTAGCGGGAGATACGAGCAGTACTTC. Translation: CASSPGTSGRYEQYF.

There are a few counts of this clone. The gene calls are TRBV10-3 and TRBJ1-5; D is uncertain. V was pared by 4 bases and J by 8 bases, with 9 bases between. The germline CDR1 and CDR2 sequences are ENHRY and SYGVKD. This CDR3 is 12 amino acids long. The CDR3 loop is CAISGGREPQHF. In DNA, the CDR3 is TGTGCCATCAGTGGAGGTCGGGAGCCCCAGCATTTT.

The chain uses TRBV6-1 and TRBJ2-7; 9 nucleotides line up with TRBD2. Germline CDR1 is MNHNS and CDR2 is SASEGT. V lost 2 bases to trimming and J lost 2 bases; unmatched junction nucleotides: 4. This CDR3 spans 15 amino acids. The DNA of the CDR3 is TGTGCCAGCAGTGAACCTAGCGGGACGACCTACGAGCAGTACTTC. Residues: CASSEPSGTTYEQYF.

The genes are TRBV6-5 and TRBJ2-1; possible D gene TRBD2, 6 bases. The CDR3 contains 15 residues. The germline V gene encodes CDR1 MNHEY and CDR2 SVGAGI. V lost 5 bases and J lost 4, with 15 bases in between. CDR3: CASSSRGTQYNEQFF. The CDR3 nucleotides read TGTGCCAGCAGTAGCCGGGGGACTCAGTACAATGAGCAGTTCTTC.

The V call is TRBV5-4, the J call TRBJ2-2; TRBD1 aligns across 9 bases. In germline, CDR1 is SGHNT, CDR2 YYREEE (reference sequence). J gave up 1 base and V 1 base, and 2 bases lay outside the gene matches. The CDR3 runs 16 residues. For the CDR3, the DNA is TGTGCCAGCAGCTTGTGGGGACAGGGGAACACCGGGGAGCTGTTTTTT. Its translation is CASSLWGQGNTGELFF.

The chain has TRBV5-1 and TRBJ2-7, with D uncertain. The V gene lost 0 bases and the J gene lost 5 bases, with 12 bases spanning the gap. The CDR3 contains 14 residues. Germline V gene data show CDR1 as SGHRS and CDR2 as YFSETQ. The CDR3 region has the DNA TGCGCCAGCAGCTTGGGTGGTCGAAAGCACGAGCAGTACTTC. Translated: CASSLGGRKHEQYF.

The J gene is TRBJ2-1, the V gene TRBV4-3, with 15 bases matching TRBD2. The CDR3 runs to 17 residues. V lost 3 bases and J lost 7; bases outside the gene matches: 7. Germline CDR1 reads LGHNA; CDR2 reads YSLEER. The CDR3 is CASSHFPGTSGRNEQFF. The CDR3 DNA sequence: TGCGCCAGCAGCCACTTCCCCGGGACTAGCGGGAGGAATGAGCAGTTCTTC.

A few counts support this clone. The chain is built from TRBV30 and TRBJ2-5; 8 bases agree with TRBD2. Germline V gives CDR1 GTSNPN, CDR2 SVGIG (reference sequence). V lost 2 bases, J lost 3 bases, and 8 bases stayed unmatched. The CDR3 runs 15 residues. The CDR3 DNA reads TGTGCCTGGAGTCCCCATAGCGGGAACAAAGAGACCCAGTACTTC. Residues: CAWSPHSGNKETQYF.

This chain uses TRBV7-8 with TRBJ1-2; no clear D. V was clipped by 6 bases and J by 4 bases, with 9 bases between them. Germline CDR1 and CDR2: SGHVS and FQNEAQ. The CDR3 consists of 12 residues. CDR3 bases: TGTGCCAGCAGACGGGAACCCTATGGCTACACCTTC. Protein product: CASRREPYGYTF. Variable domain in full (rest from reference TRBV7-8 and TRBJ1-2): GAGVSQSPRYKVAKRGQDVALRCDPISGHVSLFWYQQALGQGPEFLTYFQNEAQLDKSGLPSDRFFAERPEGSVSTLKIQRTQQEDSAVYLCASRREPYGYTFGSGTRLTVV.

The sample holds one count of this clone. CDR3 DNA sequence: TGTGCCAGCAGGCAGGGGGCTACCTCCCAGCCCCAGCATTTT. It translates to CASRQGATSQPQHF. The chain has TRBV2 and TRBJ1-5; 8 bases map to TRBD1. Trimming took 6 bases from V and 7 from J; bases not matched to a gene: 8. The CDR3 spans 14 residues. Germline V gene lookup returns CDR1 SNHLY and CDR2 FYNNEI.

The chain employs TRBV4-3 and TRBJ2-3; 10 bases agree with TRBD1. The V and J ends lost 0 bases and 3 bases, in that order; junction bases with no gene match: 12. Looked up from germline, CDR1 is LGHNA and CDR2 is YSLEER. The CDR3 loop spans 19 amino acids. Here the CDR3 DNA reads TGCGCCAGCAGCCAAGATGGGGGGACAGGGGTATTAGGTACAGATACGCAGTATTTT. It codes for CASSQDGGTGVLGTDTQYF.

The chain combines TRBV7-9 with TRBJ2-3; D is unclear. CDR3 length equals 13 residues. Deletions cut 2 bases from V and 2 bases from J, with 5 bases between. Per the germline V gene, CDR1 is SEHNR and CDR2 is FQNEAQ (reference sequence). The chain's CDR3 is CASSLYSTDTQYF. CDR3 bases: TGTGCCAGCAGCTTATATTCCACAGATACGCAGTATTTT.

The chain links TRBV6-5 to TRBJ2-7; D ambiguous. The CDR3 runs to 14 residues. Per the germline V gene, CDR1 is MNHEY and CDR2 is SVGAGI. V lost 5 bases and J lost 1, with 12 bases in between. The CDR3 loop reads CASSLTRNSYEQYF. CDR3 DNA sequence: TGTGCCAGCAGTCTGACACGAAATTCCTACGAGCAGTACTTC.

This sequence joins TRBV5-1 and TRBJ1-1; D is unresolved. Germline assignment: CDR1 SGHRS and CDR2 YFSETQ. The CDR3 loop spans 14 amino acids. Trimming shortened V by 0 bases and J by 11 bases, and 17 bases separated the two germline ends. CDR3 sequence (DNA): TGCGCCAGCAGCTTGGCCGTTGCTCAGAGGAACGCTTTCTTT. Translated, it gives CASSLAVAQRNAFF.

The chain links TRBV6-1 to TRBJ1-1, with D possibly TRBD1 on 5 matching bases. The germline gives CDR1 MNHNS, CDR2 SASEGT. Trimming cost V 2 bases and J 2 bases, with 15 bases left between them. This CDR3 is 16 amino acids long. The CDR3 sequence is CASSELRAGTNTEAFF. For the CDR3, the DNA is TGTGCCAGCAGTGAATTGAGGGCAGGGACTAACACTGAAGCTTTCTTT.

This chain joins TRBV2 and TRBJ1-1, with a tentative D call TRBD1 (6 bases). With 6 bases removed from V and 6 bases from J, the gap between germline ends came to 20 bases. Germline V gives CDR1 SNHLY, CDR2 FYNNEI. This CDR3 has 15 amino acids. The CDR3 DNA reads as TGTGCCAGCAGAGGGGCCCCCAGGGGAAGGTCTGAAGCTTTCTTT. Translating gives CASRGAPRGRSEAFF.

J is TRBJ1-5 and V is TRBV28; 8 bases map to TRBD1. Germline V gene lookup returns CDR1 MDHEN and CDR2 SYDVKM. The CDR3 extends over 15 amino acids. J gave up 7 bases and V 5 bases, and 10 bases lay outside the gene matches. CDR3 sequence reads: CASSPPDRGHQPQHF. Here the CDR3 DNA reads TGTGCCAGCAGTCCACCCGACAGGGGACACCAGCCCCAGCATTTT.